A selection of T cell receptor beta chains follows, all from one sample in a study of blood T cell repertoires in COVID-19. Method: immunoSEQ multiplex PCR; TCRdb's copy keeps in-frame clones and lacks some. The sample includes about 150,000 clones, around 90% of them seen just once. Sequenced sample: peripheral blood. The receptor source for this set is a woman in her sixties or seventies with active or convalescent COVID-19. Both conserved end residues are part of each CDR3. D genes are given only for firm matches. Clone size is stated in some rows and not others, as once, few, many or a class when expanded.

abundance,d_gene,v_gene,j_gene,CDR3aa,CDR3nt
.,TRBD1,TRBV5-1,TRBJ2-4,CASSQGQGKNIQYF,TGCGCCAGCAGCCAGGGACAGGGGAAAAACATTCAGTACTTC
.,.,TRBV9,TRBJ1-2,CASSVASTGYGYTF,TGTGCCAGCAGCGTAGCGTCTACTGGCTATGGCTACACCTTC
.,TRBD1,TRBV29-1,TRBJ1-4,CSATNDGTGNEKLFF,TGCAGCGCCACAAACGACGGGACAGGGAATGAAAAACTGTTTTTT
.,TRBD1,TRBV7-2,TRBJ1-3,CASSLTGGASGNTIYF,TGTGCCAGCAGCTTGACAGGGGGCGCCTCTGGAAACACCATATATTTT
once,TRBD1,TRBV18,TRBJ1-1,CASSPTMTGDTEAFF,TGTGCCAGCTCACCGACTATGACAGGGGACACTGAAGCTTTCTTT
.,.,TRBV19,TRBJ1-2,CASTAGVVYGYTF,TGTGCCAGTACTGCGGGGGTTGTGTATGGCTACACCTTC
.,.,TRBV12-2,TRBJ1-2,CASRNFQDRAKEGNYGYTF,TGTGCAAGTCGCAACTTCCAGGACAGGGCTAAAGAGGGTAACTATGGCTACACCTTC
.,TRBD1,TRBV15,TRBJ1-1,CATSVGQGGTEAFF,TGTGCCACCAGCGTAGGACAGGGGGGGACTGAAGCTTTCTTT
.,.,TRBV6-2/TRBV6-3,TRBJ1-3,CASSLSFGSGNTIYF,TGTGCCAGCAGTTTATCATTCGGCTCTGGAAACACCATATATTTT
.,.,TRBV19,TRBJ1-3,CASKIRGVTGNTIYF,TGTGCCAGTAAAATTCGGGGGGTAACTGGAAACACCATATATTTT
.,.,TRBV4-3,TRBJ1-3,CASSQDQGMGNTIYF,TGCGCCAGCAGCCAAGATCAGGGGATGGGAAACACCATATATTTT
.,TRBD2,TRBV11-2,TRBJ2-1,CASRRAGGSSYNEQFF,TGTGCCAGCAGACGAGCGGGGGGAAGCTCCTACAATGAGCAGTTCTTC
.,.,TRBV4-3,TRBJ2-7,CASSQEWFQGRGEQYF,TGCGCCAGCAGCCAAGAATGGTTTCAGGGGCGCGGCGAGCAGTACTTC
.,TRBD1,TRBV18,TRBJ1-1,CASSPIAGTGNTEAFF,TGTGCCAGCTCACCAATCGCCGGGACAGGGAACACTGAAGCTTTCTTT
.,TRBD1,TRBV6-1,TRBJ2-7,CASSEPQGATYEQYF,TGTGCCAGCAGTGAGCCACAGGGGGCAACCTACGAGCAGTACTTC
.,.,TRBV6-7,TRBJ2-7,CASSRGDRSKYEQYF,TGTGCCAGCAGCAGGGGAGACAGGTCCAAGTACGAGCAGTACTTC
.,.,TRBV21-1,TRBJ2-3,CASSKGSGGSTDTQYF,TGTGCCAGCAGCAAGGGTAGCGGGGGGAGCACAGATACGCAGTATTTT
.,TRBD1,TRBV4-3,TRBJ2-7,CASSHDRGPSYEQYF,TGCGCCAGCAGCCATGACAGGGGACCGTCCTACGAGCAGTACTTC
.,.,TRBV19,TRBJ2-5,CASSIGRQETQYF,TGTGCCAGTAGTATTGGCAGGCAAGAGACCCAGTACTTC
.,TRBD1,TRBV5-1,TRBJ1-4,CASSRQGEEKLFF,TGCGCCAGCAGCCGACAGGGGGAGGAAAAACTGTTTTTT
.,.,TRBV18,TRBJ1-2,CASSPSWSPGDYGYTF,TGTGCCAGCTCACCTAGTTGGTCTCCAGGGGACTATGGCTACACCTTC
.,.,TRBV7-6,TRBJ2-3,CASSLGVGAADTQYF,TGTGCCAGCAGCTTAGGAGTGGGGGCGGCAGATACGCAGTATTTT
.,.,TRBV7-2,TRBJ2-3,CASSTRLGTDTQYF,TGTGCCAGCAGCACCAGACTAGGCACAGATACGCAGTATTTT
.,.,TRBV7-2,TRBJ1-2,CASSQTGGNNYGYTF,TGTGCCAGCAGCCAGACCGGGGGGAACAACTATGGCTACACCTTC
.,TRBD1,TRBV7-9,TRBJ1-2,CASSPGQGDYGYTF,TGTGCCAGCAGCCCGGGACAGGGGGACTATGGCTACACCTTC
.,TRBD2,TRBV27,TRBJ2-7,CASSLGLAGSYEQYF,TGTGCCAGCAGTTTAGGACTAGCGGGGTCCTACGAGCAGTACTTC
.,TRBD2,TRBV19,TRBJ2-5,CASRREGGRETQYF,TGTGCCAGCCGCCGGGAGGGAGGCAGGGAGACCCAGTACTTC
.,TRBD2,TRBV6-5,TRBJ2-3,CASSYSGGGTDTQYF,TGTGCCAGCAGTTACTCCGGGGGGGGCACAGATACGCAGTATTTT
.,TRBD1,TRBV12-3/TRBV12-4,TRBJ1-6,CASRGQGNSPLHF,TGTGCCAGCAGGGGACAGGGCAATTCACCCCTCCACTTT
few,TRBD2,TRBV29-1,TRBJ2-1,CSATGTSGSSSYNEQFF,TGCAGCGCTACCGGGACTAGCGGATCAAGCTCCTACAATGAGCAGTTCTTC
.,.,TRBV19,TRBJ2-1,CASNAQGGNEQFF,TGTGCCAGTAACGCACAGGGTGGGAATGAGCAGTTCTTC
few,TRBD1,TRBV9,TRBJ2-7,CASSDRDGYEQYF,TGTGCCAGTTCGGACAGGGATGGTTACGAGCAGTACTTC
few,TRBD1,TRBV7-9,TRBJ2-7,CASVSPGQGYEQYF,TGTGCCAGCGTGTCCCCGGGACAGGGCTACGAGCAGTACTTC
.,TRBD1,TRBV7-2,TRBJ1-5,CASSQGVQGPHQPQHF,TGTGCCAGCAGCCAGGGGGTACAGGGGCCGCATCAGCCCCAGCATTTT
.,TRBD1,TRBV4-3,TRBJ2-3,CASSQGPGTGTDTQYF,TGCGCCAGCAGCCAAGGGCCCGGGACAGGGACAGATACGCAGTATTTT
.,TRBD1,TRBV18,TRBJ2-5,CASSPTPTGQGQETQYF,TGTGCCAGCTCACCGACCCCTACGGGACAGGGGCAAGAGACCCAGTACTTC
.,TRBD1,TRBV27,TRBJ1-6,CASSLSEGQVDFPLHF,TGTGCCAGCAGTTTGTCAGAAGGACAGGTCGATTTTCCCCTCCACTTT
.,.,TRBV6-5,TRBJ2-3,CASSYGGRTDTQYF,TGTGCCAGCAGTTACGGGGGGAGGACAGATACGCAGTATTTT
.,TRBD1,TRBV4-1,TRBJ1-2,CASRAGTGINYGYTF,TGCGCCAGCAGAGCCGGGACAGGGATTAACTATGGCTACACCTTC
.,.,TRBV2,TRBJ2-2,CASKRNREPTGELFF,TGTGCCAGTAAAAGAAACAGGGAACCCACCGGGGAGCTGTTTTTT
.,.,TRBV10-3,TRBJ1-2,CAISESGAGAYYGYTF,TGTGCCATCAGTGAGTCGGGGGCAGGGGCCTACTATGGCTACACCTTC
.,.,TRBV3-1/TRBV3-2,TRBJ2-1,CASSQEPGGHEQFF,TGTGCCAGCAGCCAAGAGCCGGGGGGCCATGAGCAGTTCTTC
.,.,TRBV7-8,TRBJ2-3,CASSLWASVPDTQYF,TGTGCCAGCAGCTTATGGGCTAGCGTGCCGGATACGCAGTATTTT
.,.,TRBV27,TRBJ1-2,CASSPTGSVYGYTF,TGTGCCAGCAGCCCCACGGGGTCGGTCTATGGCTACACCTTC
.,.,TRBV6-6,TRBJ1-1,CASSYDQATAFF,TGTGCCAGCAGTTACGACCAGGCAACAGCTTTCTTT
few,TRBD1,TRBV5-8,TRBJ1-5,CASTLTGPQPQHF,TGTGCCAGCACTCTGACAGGGCCCCAGCCCCAGCATTTT